These 32 T cell receptor beta chains originate from one sample sequenced in a study of regulatory T cells in long-lasting Graves disease. Time point noted: newly diagnosed GD, antithyroid drugs for less than 3 months. After RNA was extracted from PBMCs, the TCR library was made from it. Both iRepertoire HTBI primers and Arm-PCR of CDR3 regions were used to build the TCR beta libraries. TCRdb analysed the multiplex PCR reads with MiXCR anew, one entry per CDR3 protein. The table records 500,000 to 700,000 distinct CDR3 sequences, under 20% of them present only once. These same records also appear under a second study, on T cells in Graves' hyperthyroidism and ophthalmopathy.

Sequenced here: peripheral blood mononuclear cells (PBMCs), sampled at new diagnosis, from a patient treated with antithyroid drugs. These receptors originate from a woman in her 30s with Graves disease.

This clonotype was seen more than once but under ten times. The chain joins TRBV5-1 to TRBJ2-3; 7 nucleotides agree with TRBD2. The CDR3 is 15 residues long. Germline loops: CDR1 SGHRS, CDR2 YFSETQ. Unmatched junction bases numbered 8, after V lost 7 bases and J lost 0 bases. CDR3 DNA: TGCGCCAGCCGGTCGGCGGGAGCGAGCACAGATACGCAGTATTTT. It yields the protein CASRSAGASTDTQYF.

This clonotype was seen only a few times. The chain recombines TRBV7-3 with TRBJ2-1, with 9 bases fitting TRBD2. Germline V gene sequence: CDR1 SGHTA, CDR2 FQGTGA. The CDR3 length is 14 residues. The V and J ends lost 5 bases and 8 bases, in that order; junction bases with no gene match: 7. The CDR3 nucleotides read TGTGCCAGCAGCCAGACTAGCGGCTCCGATGAGCAGTTCTTC. Translated: CASSQTSGSDEQFF.

This clonotype was seen a handful of times. The CDR3, as DNA: TGTGCCAGCAGCTCCCTAAGAGGAGCCAGTTCGTACGAGCAGTACTTC. Encoded protein: CASSSLRGASSYEQYF. This chain uses TRBV7-9 with TRBJ2-7; D is ambiguous. The CDR3 is made up of 16 amino acids. CDR1 and CDR2 (germline): SEHNR, FQNEAQ (reference sequence). V lost 4 bases and J 4 bases, leaving 20 bases between the germline ends.

This clonotype has a handful of counts. The V call is TRBV5-4, the J call TRBJ2-3; D is uncertain. Near its end, the DNA agrees better with TRBJ1-5, so the J call may be wrong. This CDR3 comprises 16 residues. Germline V gives CDR1 SGHNT, CDR2 YYREEE (reference sequence). As DNA, the CDR3 is TGTGCCAGCAGCTCTCTAGCGCAGATTGCCACAGATACGCAGCATTTT. Translated, it gives CASSSLAQIATDTQHF.

V is TRBV5-1 and J is TRBJ2-7; D possibly corresponds to TRBD2 (6 bases). The CDR3 loop spans 13 amino acids. Between the trimmed V and J ends, which lost 4 bases and 3 bases, there was a span of 11 bases. Per germline, CDR1 SGHRS and CDR2 YFSETQ. CDR3 coding DNA: TGCGCCAGCAGCGGCGGGACGTACTACGAGCAGTACTTC. Translating gives CASSGGTYYEQYF.

The chain is built from TRBV7-9 and TRBJ1-5; possible D gene TRBD1, 5 bases. CDR3 length: 16 residues. Trimming left V 1 base short and J 1 base short, with 11 bases between. Germline-derived CDR1 and CDR2 are SEHNR and FQNEAQ (reference sequence). The CDR3 nucleotides are TGTGCCAGCAGCTTAGGTTGGGGGGGAAGCAATCAGCCCCAGCATTTT. Protein sequence: CASSLGWGGSNQPQHF. The variable domain in full, with the rest retrieved from reference TRBV7-9 and TRBJ1-5, is DTGVSQNPRHKITKRGQNVTFRCDPISEHNRLYWYRQTLGQGPEFLTYFQNEAQLEKSRLLSDRFSAERPKGSFSTLEIQRTEQGDSAMYLCASSLGWGGSNQPQHFGDGTRLSIL.

The rearrangement links TRBV6-4 to TRBJ1-1; D might be TRBD1 (5 bases). This CDR3 is 15 amino acids long. With 6 bases removed from V and 0 bases from J, the gap between germline ends came to 14 bases. The germline V gene has CDR1 MRHNA and CDR2 SNTAGT. This chain's CDR3 is CASSPTVLLNTEAFF. Written as DNA, the CDR3 is TGTGCCAGCAGCCCGACAGTGCTCTTGAACACTGAAGCTTTCTTT.

This clonotype was observed a few times. The V call is TRBV6-2 or TRBV6-3, the J call TRBJ1-4; unclear D gene. The CDR3 runs to 14 residues. V lost 2 bases, J lost 4 bases, and 8 bases lay in between. Germline V gene data show CDR1 as MNHEY and CDR2 as SVGEGT. CDR3 in amino acids: CASSYEAFNEKLFF. CDR3 DNA: TGTGCCAGCAGTTACGAGGCCTTTAATGAAAAACTGTTTTTT.

This clonotype was seen ten or more times. The chain carries TRBV12-3 or TRBV12-4 and TRBJ1-4, with 7 bases that match TRBD1. V gave up 5 bases and J gave up 3 bases; unmatched junction bases: 6. The CDR3 is 15 residues long. CDR3 amino acids: CASSRGQQANEKLFF. As DNA, the CDR3 is TGTGCCAGCAGTCGGGGACAGCAAGCTAATGAAAAACTGTTTTTT.

This clonotype was detected many times. The CDR3 nucleotides read TGTGCCAGCAGCTTAACCCCCCTAAGCGAGCAGTTCTTC. This sequence encodes CASSLTPLSEQFF. The rearrangement uses TRBV7-3 and TRBJ2-1, with unresolved D. The germline V gene has CDR1 SGHTA and CDR2 FQGTGA. This CDR3 spans 13 amino acids. The ends were cut back, 0 bases at V and 10 bases at J, with 10 bases in the middle.

V is TRBV29-1 and J is TRBJ2-6; 10 nucleotides align to TRBD1. In germline, CDR1 is SQVTM, CDR2 ANQGSEA. The ends lost 5 bases at V and 0 bases at J; junction bases unmatched: 7. The CDR3 is made up of 17 amino acids. CDR3: CSVTSGTGASGANVLTF. The CDR3 bases are TGCAGCGTTACCTCCGGGACAGGGGCCTCTGGGGCCAACGTCCTGACTTTC.

This clonotype was observed a handful of times. V and J are TRBV6-1 and TRBJ1-5; D might be TRBD1 (5 bases). The CDR3 covers 14 residues. Germline CDR1 is MNHNS and CDR2 is SASEGT. The germline V and J ends were trimmed by 5 bases and 6 bases, with 14 bases remaining between them. As DNA, the CDR3 is TGTGCCAGCAGTAGTCGCGGACAAAGTCAGCCCCAGCATTTT. Its protein is CASSSRGQSQPQHF.

As concerns this clonotype: This could be a read error, since a much larger clone is one nucleotide away. CDR3 nucleotides: TGTGCCAGCACCCACGCGCGGGGGAACAGAGACAATGAGCGGTTCTTC. Protein sequence: CASTHARGNRDNERFF. The gene calls are TRBV6-2 or TRBV6-3 and TRBJ2-1, with TRBD2 matching 7 bases. This CDR3 contains 16 residues. The germline gives CDR1 MNHEY, CDR2 SVGEGT.

V usage is TRBV5-1 and J usage is TRBJ2-3; no clear D gene. V was shortened by 5 bases and J by 2 bases, with 12 bases between the two germline ends. The CDR3 spans 14 residues. CDR1 is SGHRS and CDR2 is YFSETQ in the germline V gene. CDR3: CASRNDASTDTQYF. The CDR3 DNA reads as TGCGCCAGCAGGAATGACGCCTCCACAGATACGCAGTATTTT.

This clonotype was seen at least ten times. The chain couples TRBV28 to TRBJ2-1; TRBD2 matches 7 bases. The V segment lost 5 bases and the J segment 2 bases; nucleotides outside the gene matches: 9. The CDR3 is made up of 16 amino acids. Per germline, CDR1 MDHEN and CDR2 SYDVKM. The CDR3, as DNA: TGTGCCAGCAGTCCCCACGGGGGGATCCCCTACAATGAGCAGTTCTTC. It is translated as CASSPHGGIPYNEQFF.

In this sample, this clonotype turned up a few times. This sequence joins TRBV27 and TRBJ2-3; the D call may be TRBD1 or TRBD2 (6 bases each). This CDR3 is built from 16 residues. The V end was cut by 2 bases, the J end by 4 bases, with 16 bases between. Germline V gives CDR1 MNHEY, CDR2 SMNVEV (reference sequence). CDR3 loop: CASSLLDGGASDTQYF. The CDR3 DNA is TGTGCCAGCAGTTTACTCGACGGGGGCGCATCAGATACGCAGTATTTT.

The J gene is TRBJ1-5, the V gene TRBV19, with a weak D call TRBD1 (5 bases). V was shortened by 5 bases and J by 5 bases, with 19 bases between the two germline ends. The CDR3 sequence is 16 residues long. Germline assignment: CDR1 LNHDA and CDR2 SQIVND (reference sequence). The DNA of the CDR3 is TGTGCCAGTAGTGGGTCCCGGGGACTGTTTGATCAGCCCCAGCATTTT. Protein product: CASSGSRGLFDQPQHF.

This clonotype was counted many times. The CDR3 loop reads CASSTPGQLAKNIQYF. In nucleotides, the CDR3 is TGTGCCAGTAGTACGCCGGGACAGCTAGCCAAAAACATTCAGTACTTC. J is TRBJ2-4 and V is TRBV19, with 7 bases aligning to TRBD1. Germline CDR1 and CDR2: LNHDA and SQIVND (reference sequence). V lost 4 bases, J lost 0 bases, and 6 bases stayed unmatched. This CDR3 region has 16 residues.

J is TRBJ1-2 and V is TRBV6-1; 7 bases line up with TRBD1. This CDR3 is 15 amino acids long. Germline V lookup: CDR1 MNHNS, CDR2 SASEGT. V was pared by 6 bases and J by 3 bases, with 10 bases of the junction left unmatched. CDR3 in amino acids: CASRVTGAYDYGYTF. CDR3 bases: TGTGCCAGCAGAGTTACAGGGGCGTATGACTATGGCTACACCTTC.

V is TRBV12-3 or TRBV12-4 and J is TRBJ2-1; TRBD2 aligns across 8 bases. The CDR3 spans 16 residues. Unmatched junction bases numbered 13, after V lost 5 bases and J lost 7 bases. The CDR3: CASSPTLAVGGNEQFF. In nucleotides, the CDR3 is TGTGCCAGCAGTCCCACACTAGCGGTGGGGGGGAATGAGCAGTTCTTC.

In its sample, this clonotype was seen many times. The rearrangement links TRBV11-2 to TRBJ2-1; 9 bases match TRBD2. Germline V lookup: CDR1 SGHAT, CDR2 FQNNGV. CDR3 length: 15 residues. V dropped 8 bases and J dropped 4; count of bases not matched to a gene: 9. The CDR3 sequence is CASGPGTSQYNEQFF. DNA of the CDR3: TGTGCCAGCGGTCCCGGGACTAGCCAATACAATGAGCAGTTCTTC.

There are many counts of this clonotype. The chain joins TRBV7-2 to TRBJ1-1; D uncertain. Trimming took 8 bases from V and 1 from J, leaving 14 bases between them. The CDR3 spans 14 residues. Germline V gene data show CDR1 as SGHTA and CDR2 as FQGNSA. CDR3 bases: TGTGCCAGCCTCCCTCCCCTAAGGAACACTGAAGCTTTCTTT. This gives the protein CASLPPLRNTEAFF.

Many counts were recorded for this clonotype. This chain joins TRBV11-2 and TRBJ2-3; D ambiguous. V gave up 3 bases and J gave up 6 bases, with 16 bases separating them. Germline CDR1 is SGHAT and CDR2 is FQNNGV. This CDR3 is built from 15 residues. CDR3 sequence: CASSFNGPSGDTQYF. CDR3 nucleotide sequence: TGTGCCAGCAGCTTCAACGGACCGTCCGGGGATACGCAGTATTTT.

In its sample, this clonotype was seen many times. This chain joins TRBV28 and TRBJ1-6, with D maybe TRBD1 (5 bases). CDR1 and CDR2 from the germline V gene are MDHEN and SYDVKM. The germline V and J ends were trimmed by 3 bases and 10 bases, with 22 bases remaining between them. This CDR3 contains 17 residues. This CDR3 reads CASSLGRDGPKQSPLHF. In DNA, the CDR3 is TGTGCCAGCAGTTTGGGAAGGGACGGGCCAAAGCAATCACCCCTCCACTTT.

This clonotype was seen a few times. This chain connects TRBV7-9 to TRBJ2-5; D is uncertain. Looked up from germline, CDR1 is SEHNR and CDR2 is FQNEAQ (reference sequence). The CDR3 consists of 12 residues. V was trimmed by 0 bases and J by 5 bases, leaving 4 bases between them. CDR3 residues: CASSLASETQYF. CDR3 DNA: TGTGCCAGCAGCTTAGCATCCGAGACCCAGTACTTC.

There are a few counts of this clonotype. The gene calls are TRBV7-2 and TRBJ1-4, with D uncertain. The CDR3 length is 15 residues. The germline V and J ends were trimmed by 4 bases and 5 bases, with 14 bases remaining between them. Germline V gives CDR1 SGHTA, CDR2 FQGNSA. CDR3: CASSYRAHGNEKLFF. DNA of the CDR3: TGTGCCAGCAGCTATAGGGCTCACGGGAATGAAAAACTGTTTTTT.

This clonotype was recorded a few times. The V gene is TRBV28, the J gene TRBJ2-1; the D gene is possibly TRBD1 (6 bases). The germline gives CDR1 MDHEN, CDR2 SYDVKM. There are 14 residues in the CDR3. Trimming took 10 bases from V and 0 from J, leaving 13 bases between them. The DNA of the CDR3 is TGTGCCACCAATACAGGGAGCTCCTACAATGAGCAGTTCTTC. This gives the protein CATNTGSSYNEQFF.

This clonotype was seen more than once but under ten times. CDR3 DNA: TGCGCCAGCAGCTCAAGCCCGGGACTAGCGGGGGTTAGGCAGTATTTT. Residues: CASSSSPGLAGVRQYF. The chain uses TRBV5-1 and TRBJ2-3; TRBD2 aligns across 14 bases. This CDR3 is 16 amino acids long. The J segment lost 11 bases and the V segment lost 3 bases, leaving 11 bases of the junction unmatched. The germline V gene has CDR1 SGHRS and CDR2 YFSETQ.

A few counts support this clonotype. V usage is TRBV7-2 and J usage is TRBJ2-5; 11 nucleotides agree with TRBD2. The CDR3 sequence is 16 residues long. V trimming: 6 bases; J trimming: 1 base; junction bases outside the gene matches: 7. Germline CDR1 SGHTA, CDR2 FQGNSA. The CDR3 nucleotides are TGTGCCAGCAGGTTTACCGGGACTAGCGGCCAAGAGACCCAGTACTTC. Amino acids: CASRFTGTSGQETQYF.

This clonotype was recorded many times. CDR3 in amino acids: CASRQGLADTEQFF. CDR3 coding DNA: TGTGCCAGCAGACAGGGACTAGCGGACACTGAGCAGTTCTTC. This chain uses TRBV2 with TRBJ2-1, with 11 bases that match TRBD2. V was pared by 6 bases and J by 9 bases, with 7 bases of the junction left unmatched. The germline V gene has CDR1 SNHLY and CDR2 FYNNEI. The CDR3 is 14 amino acids.

This clonotype has ten or more counts. This sequence joins TRBV19 and TRBJ2-5; D gene uncertain. Deletions cut 3 bases from V and 4 bases from J, with 15 bases between. CDR3 size: 15 residues. Germline-derived CDR1 and CDR2 are LNHDA and SQIVND (reference sequence). The DNA of the CDR3 is TGTGCCAGTAGTATTGGCAGGACGACGGGAGAGACCCAGTACTTC. Translated: CASSIGRTTGETQYF. The full variable domain, in which reference TRBV19 and TRBJ2-5 provide the parts outside the CDR3, is DGGITQSPKYLFRKEGQNVTLSCEQNLNHDAMYWYRQDPGQGLRLIYYSQIVNDFQKGDIAEGYSVSREKKESFPLTVTSAQKNPTAFYLCASSIGRTTGETQYFGPGTRLLVL.

In this sample, this clonotype turned up many times. CDR3 residues: CSAGLAEGATEAFF. CDR3 nucleotides: TGCAGTGCTGGCCTCGCGGAGGGGGCCACTGAAGCTTTCTTT. The genes are TRBV20-1 and TRBJ1-1; TRBD1 agrees at 7 bases. The length of the CDR3 is 14 residues. The germline CDR1 and CDR2 sequences are DFQATT and SNEGSKA (reference sequence). The V and J ends lost 5 bases and 4 bases, in that order; junction bases with no gene match: 10.